This note documents a single TCR beta chain sequence. The data were taken from a study of somatic mutations in cytotoxic T cells in rheumatoid arthritis. CDR1 is MNHNS, CDR2 SASEGT, per germline. V was trimmed by 2 bases and J by 6 bases, leaving 21 bases between them. The CDR3 length is 17 residues. The table came from immunoSEQ multiplex PCR; TCRdb's copy has only in-frame clones and leaves some out. Here the sample spans roughly 9,800 clones, 60% to 85% being singletons. The TCR was taken from a man aged 50 or older in good health. J is TRBJ2-3 and V is TRBV6-1; the D gene is possibly TRBD2 (6 bases). The source material was CD8+ T cells sorted from blood. The CDR3 sequence: CASSEFTIAGTLDTQYF. The CDR3 DNA follows: TGTGCCAGCAGTGAATTTACTATCGCCGGGACTCTTGATACGCAGTATTTT.